What follows describes a single T cell receptor beta chain. The data belong to a study of T cell repertoires in ileal Crohn's disease. The table came from immunoSEQ multiplex PCR; TCRdb's copy has only in-frame clones and leaves some out. The sample holds over 9,000 clones, roughly 80% seen once. The sample's time point: neoterminal ileum biopsy at postoperative endoscopy, about 6 months after surgery. Patients were adults with ileal or ileocolonic Crohn's disease needing resection. CDR3 length equals 15 residues. Germline V gene lookup returns CDR1 KGHSH and CDR2 LQKENI. V was shortened by 6 bases and J by 14 bases, with 23 bases between the two germline ends.

The chain links TRBV18 to TRBJ1-6, with a possible D match to TRBD1 (6 bases). The specimen was ileal tissue. The TCR comes from an adult with Crohn's disease. CDR3: CASSPTRQDREALHF. The DNA of the CDR3 is TGTGCCAGCTCGCCGACCCGACAGGATCGGGAGGCCCTCCACTTT.